Below are 18 T cell receptor beta chains sequenced from a single sample in a study of control samples from healthy donors and cancer patients. This table comes from immunoSEQ multiplex PCR, and its TCRdb copy is limited to in-frame clones, with some not included. The sample lists roughly 100,000 clones, under 90% occurring once. The sequenced sample was blood. These receptors came from a woman aged 45-65 years in good health.

This clone appeared a single time. This chain connects TRBV5-4 to TRBJ2-5; no definite D call. The CDR3 is 14 amino acids. V was cut by 1 base and J by 1 base, with 8 bases left in between. Germline loops: CDR1 SGHNT, CDR2 YYREEE (reference sequence). Here the CDR3 DNA reads TGTGCCAGCAGCTTGACAGCGCCCCAAGAGACCCAGTACTTC. This gives the protein CASSLTAPQETQYF.

The V and J genes are TRBV29-1 and TRBJ1-1; possibly TRBD1 for D (5 bases). The CDR3 is made up of 14 amino acids. Trimming removed 3 bases from V and 1 base from J, with 12 bases in between. Germline V gene data show CDR1 as SQVTM and CDR2 as ANQGSEA. CDR3 amino acids: CSVDPGGANTEAFF. The CDR3 nucleotides read TGCAGCGTTGATCCCGGAGGGGCGAACACTGAAGCTTTCTTT.

J is TRBJ2-5 and V is TRBV7-2; TRBD2 matches at 8 bases. V lost 1 base, J lost 2 bases, and 3 bases stayed unmatched. The CDR3 has 15 amino acids. Per germline, CDR1 SGHTA and CDR2 FQGNSA. The CDR3 loop is CASSLVGTSQETQYF. The DNA of the CDR3 is TGTGCCAGCAGCTTAGTAGGGACTAGTCAAGAGACCCAGTACTTC.

This clone was counted only a few times. V is TRBV6-6 and J is TRBJ1-2; 9 positions agree with TRBD1. V lost 6 bases and J lost 4; bases outside the gene matches: 9. The CDR3 spans 15 residues. The germline V gene encodes CDR1 MNHNY and CDR2 SVGAGI (reference sequence). This CDR3 reads CASSLDRGDVYGYTF. In DNA, the CDR3 is TGTGCCAGCAGCCTTGACAGGGGGGATGTCTATGGCTACACCTTC.

The chain combines TRBV27 with TRBJ1-2, with TRBD1 as a possible D gene (6 bases). Between the trimmed V and J ends, which lost 6 bases and 10 bases, there was a span of 15 bases. The CDR3 spans 12 residues. Germline V lookup: CDR1 MNHEY, CDR2 SMNVEV (reference sequence). The CDR3 region is CASSRTGQFYTF. The CDR3, as DNA: TGTGCCAGCAGCAGGACGGGACAATTCTACACCTTC.

The V and J genes are TRBV10-3 and TRBJ1-1; 9 nucleotides line up with TRBD1. This CDR3 comprises 17 residues. Germline CDR1 ENHRY, CDR2 SYGVKD. CDR3 coding DNA: TGTGCTACCATCGACCTCCAGGGACAGGGCGTGAACACTGAAGCTTTCTTT. This translates into CATIDLQGQGVNTEAFF.

The chain couples TRBV5-1 to TRBJ2-1, with 11 bases lining up with TRBD2. This CDR3 contains 15 residues. J lost 8 bases, V lost 0 bases, and 4 bases had no gene match. CDR1 and CDR2 (germline): SGHRS, YFSETQ. CDR3: CASSLELAGADEQFF. The CDR3 DNA reads TGCGCCAGCAGCTTGGAACTAGCGGGAGCGGATGAGCAGTTCTTC.

V gene TRBV5-5 combines with J gene TRBJ2-1, with no clear D. This CDR3 comprises 14 residues. The germline V gene encodes CDR1 SGHKS and CDR2 YYEKEE (reference sequence). V was pared by 2 bases and J by 5 bases, with 11 bases between. The CDR3 DNA follows: TGTGCCAGCAGCTTAAGAAACAGTAACAATGAGCAGTTCTTC. This translates into CASSLRNSNNEQFF.

This chain links TRBV19 with TRBJ1-4; D unclear. This CDR3 is built from 12 residues. Germline assignment: CDR1 LNHDA and CDR2 SQIVND (reference sequence). V dropped 5 bases and J dropped 10 bases, with 11 bases sitting between them. The CDR3 sequence is CASSDVRVKLFF. CDR3 DNA sequence: TGTGCCAGTAGTGACGTACGGGTAAAACTGTTTTTT.

The J gene is TRBJ1-5, the V gene TRBV5-1, with D tentatively TRBD1 (5 bases). CDR1 SGHRS and CDR2 YFSETQ come from the germline V gene. This CDR3 region has 14 residues. Trimming shortened V by 3 bases and J by 2 bases, and 9 bases separated the two germline ends. CDR3: CASSSGDGNQPQHF. The CDR3 DNA is TGCGCCAGCAGCTCTGGGGACGGCAATCAGCCCCAGCATTTT.

V usage is TRBV7-8 and J usage is TRBJ1-1, with a possible D match to TRBD1 (5 bases). This CDR3 contains 15 residues. The V and J ends lost 8 bases and 4 bases respectively, with 20 bases between them. CDR1 is SGHVS and CDR2 is FQNEAQ in the germline V gene. In nucleotides, the CDR3 is TGTGCCAGCTGCCCAACAGCAGGGCTGGGCACTGAAGCTTTCTTT. Translating it yields CASCPTAGLGTEAFF.

This clone was found once. The V call is TRBV7-9, the J call TRBJ2-7, with TRBD1 matching over 10 bases. Germline loops: CDR1 SEHNR, CDR2 FQNEAQ (reference sequence). CDR3 length: 15 amino acids. Trimming removed 3 bases from V and 5 bases from J; junction bases left unmatched: 7. The CDR3 region has the DNA TGTGCCAGCAGCTTCGACAGGGGGCGCATCAACGAGCAGTACTTC. Its protein is CASSFDRGRINEQYF.

The chain has TRBV6-4 and TRBJ1-4; the D is unclear. The V and J ends lost 9 bases and 5 bases respectively, with 10 bases between them. From germline, CDR1 is MRHNA and CDR2 SNTAGT. CDR3 length equals 12 residues. The CDR3 region is CARNRRNEKLFF. The DNA for the CDR3 is TGTGCCAGGAATAGACGGAATGAAAAACTGTTTTTT.

The V gene is TRBV28, the J gene TRBJ1-5, with TRBD1 as a possible D gene (6 bases). The germline V gene has CDR1 MDHEN and CDR2 SYDVKM. Trimming removed 3 bases at V and 6 bases at J, with 12 bases between. CDR3 size: 14 residues. DNA of the CDR3: TGTGCCAGCAGTTTTTTAGGGGGAGGTCAGCCCCAGCATTTT. Protein sequence: CASSFLGGGQPQHF.

This clone has just a few counts. The rearrangement uses TRBV15 and TRBJ1-1, with D uncertain. Germline assignment: CDR1 LNHNV and CDR2 YYDKDF (reference sequence). The V and J ends lost 4 bases and 1 base respectively, with 10 bases between them. There are 14 residues in the CDR3. The CDR3 loop reads CATSIPDGNTEAFF. The CDR3 nucleotides are TGTGCCACCAGCATACCCGACGGGAACACTGAAGCTTTCTTT.

V gene TRBV7-9 combines with J gene TRBJ2-1; 7 nucleotides line up with TRBD2. CDR1 is SEHNR and CDR2 is FQNEAQ in the germline V gene (reference sequence). With 7 bases clipped from V and 4 bases from J, the junction kept 16 bases outside the gene matches. The CDR3 length is 17 residues. The CDR3 reads CASNPVAAGVQYNEQFF. CDR3 in DNA: TGTGCCAGCAACCCCGTAGCTGCGGGGGTTCAGTACAATGAGCAGTTCTTC.

The chain combines TRBV6-5 with TRBJ2-3; TRBD1 aligns across 10 bases. This CDR3 comprises 14 residues. CDR1 and CDR2 (germline): MNHEY, SVGAGI. J gave up 5 bases and V 6 bases, and 5 bases lay outside the gene matches. For the CDR3, the DNA is TGTGCCAGCAGCCCGGGACAGGGGAGAGATACGCAGTATTTT. Translation: CASSPGQGRDTQYF.

V is TRBV19 and J is TRBJ1-5; no firm D call. V lost 1 base to trimming and J lost 8 bases, with 9 bases between them. The CDR3 sequence is 13 residues long. CDR1 and CDR2 from the germline V gene are LNHDA and SQIVND (reference sequence). The CDR3 DNA reads TGTGCCAGTAGTATAGGGCAAATAGAGCCCCAGCATTTT. As protein: CASSIGQIEPQHF.